This T cell receptor beta chain was sequenced in a study of T cells in Graves' hyperthyroidism and ophthalmopathy. Study-wide background: The authors collected peripheral blood at initial diagnosis, before any treatment. The study, taken as a whole, reports: Blood also held most thyroid clonotypes expanded beyond 0.001.

Absent ophthalmopathy progression within 18 months defined stable Graves' hyperthyroidism. It was around 11 ml of fresh peripheral blood that supplied the PBMCs. The CDR3 regions of TCR beta were amplified from RNA transcripts. First-round RT-PCR of the TCR CDR3 relied on the HTBI primer set. In TCRdb, the multiplex PCR reads were re-called with MiXCR into one record per CDR3 protein. The repertoire has 750,000 to 900,000 distinct CDR3 sequences, 35% to 45% of them found once; the top ten carry around 9.3%. This clonotype was counted between two and nine times. Its antigen remains unknown. V gave up 3 bases and J gave up 0 bases, with 6 bases separating them. CDR1 and CDR2 (germline): SGHTA, FQGNSA. The CDR3 consists of 13 residues.

The chain joins TRBV7-2 to TRBJ2-7; D gene uncertain. Sequenced input: blood. The receptor was isolated from a man aged 18-30 years with Graves' hyperthyroidism. The CDR3 spells CASSFSNSYEQYF. The CDR3 region has the DNA TGTGCCAGCAGCTTCTCTAACTCCTACGAGCAGTACTTC.